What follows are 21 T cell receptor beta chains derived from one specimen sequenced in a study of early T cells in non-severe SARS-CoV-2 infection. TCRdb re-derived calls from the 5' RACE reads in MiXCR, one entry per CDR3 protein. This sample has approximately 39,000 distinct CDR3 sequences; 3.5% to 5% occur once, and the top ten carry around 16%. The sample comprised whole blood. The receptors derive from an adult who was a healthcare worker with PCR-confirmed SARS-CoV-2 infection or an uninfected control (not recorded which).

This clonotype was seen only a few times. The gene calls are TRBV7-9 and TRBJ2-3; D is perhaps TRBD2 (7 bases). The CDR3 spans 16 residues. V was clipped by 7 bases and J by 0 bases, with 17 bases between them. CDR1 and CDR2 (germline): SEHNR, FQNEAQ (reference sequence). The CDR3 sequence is CASTSPGGSSTDTQYF. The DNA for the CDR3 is TGTGCCAGCACCTCCCCGGGGGGCTCTAGCACAGATACGCAGTATTTT.

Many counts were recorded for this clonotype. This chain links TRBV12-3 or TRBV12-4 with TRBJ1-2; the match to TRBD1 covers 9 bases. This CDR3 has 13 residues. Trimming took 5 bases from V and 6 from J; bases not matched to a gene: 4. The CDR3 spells CASSPGQGNGYTF. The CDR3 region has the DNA TGTGCCAGCAGTCCGGGACAGGGTAATGGCTACACCTTC.

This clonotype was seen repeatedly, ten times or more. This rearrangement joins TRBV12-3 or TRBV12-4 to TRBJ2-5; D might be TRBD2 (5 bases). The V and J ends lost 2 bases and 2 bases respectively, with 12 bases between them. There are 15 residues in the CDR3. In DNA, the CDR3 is TGTGCCAGCAGTTTATTCGGCGGGCATCAAGAGACCCAGTACTTC. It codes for CASSLFGGHQETQYF.

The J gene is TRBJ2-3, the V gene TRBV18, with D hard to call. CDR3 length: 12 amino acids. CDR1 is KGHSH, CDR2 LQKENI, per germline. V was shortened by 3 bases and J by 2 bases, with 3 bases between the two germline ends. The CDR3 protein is CASSPFTDTQYF. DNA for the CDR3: TGTGCCAGCTCACCCTTCACAGATACGCAGTATTTT.

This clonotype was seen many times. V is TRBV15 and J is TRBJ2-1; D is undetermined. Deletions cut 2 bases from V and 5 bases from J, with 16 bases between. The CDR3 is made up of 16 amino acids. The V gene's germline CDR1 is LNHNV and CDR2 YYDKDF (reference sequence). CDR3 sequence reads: CATSRPSTQINNEQFF. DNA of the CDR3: TGTGCCACCAGCAGACCGTCTACCCAGATTAACAATGAGCAGTTCTTC.

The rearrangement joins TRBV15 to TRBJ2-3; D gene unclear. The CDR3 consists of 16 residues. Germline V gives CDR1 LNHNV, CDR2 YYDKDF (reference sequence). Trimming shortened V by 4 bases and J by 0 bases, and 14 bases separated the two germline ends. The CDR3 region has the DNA TGTGCCACCAGCACATTCCCCCCTCTCAGCACAGATACGCAGTATTTT. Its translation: CATSTFPPLSTDTQYF.

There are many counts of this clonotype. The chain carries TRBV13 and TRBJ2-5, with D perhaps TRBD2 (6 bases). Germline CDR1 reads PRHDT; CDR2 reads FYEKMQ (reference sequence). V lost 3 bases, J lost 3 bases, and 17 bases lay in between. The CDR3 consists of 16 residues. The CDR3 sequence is CASSLRVGEEEETQYF. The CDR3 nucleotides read TGTGCCAGCAGCTTGAGAGTCGGGGAGGAGGAAGAGACCCAGTACTTC.

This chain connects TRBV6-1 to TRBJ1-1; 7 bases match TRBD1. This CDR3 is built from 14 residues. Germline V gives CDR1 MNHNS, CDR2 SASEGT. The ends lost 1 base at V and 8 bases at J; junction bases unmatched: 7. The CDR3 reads CASSEEGATEEAFF. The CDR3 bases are TGTGCCAGCAGTGAAGAGGGGGCGACAGAAGAAGCTTTCTTT.

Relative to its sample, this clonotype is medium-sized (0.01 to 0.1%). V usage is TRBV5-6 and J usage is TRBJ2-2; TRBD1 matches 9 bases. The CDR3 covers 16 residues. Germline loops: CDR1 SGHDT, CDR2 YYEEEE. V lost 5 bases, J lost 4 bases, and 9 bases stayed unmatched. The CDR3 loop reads CASRDNRGLATGELFF. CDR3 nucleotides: TGTGCCAGCAGAGATAACAGGGGGCTAGCCACCGGGGAGCTGTTTTTT.

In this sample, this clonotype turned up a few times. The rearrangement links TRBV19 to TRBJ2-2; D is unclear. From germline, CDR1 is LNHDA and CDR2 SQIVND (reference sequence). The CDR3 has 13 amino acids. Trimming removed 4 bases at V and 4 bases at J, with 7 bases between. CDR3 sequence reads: CASSTSTTGELFF. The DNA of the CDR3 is TGTGCCAGTAGTACCTCGACCACCGGGGAGCTGTTTTTT.

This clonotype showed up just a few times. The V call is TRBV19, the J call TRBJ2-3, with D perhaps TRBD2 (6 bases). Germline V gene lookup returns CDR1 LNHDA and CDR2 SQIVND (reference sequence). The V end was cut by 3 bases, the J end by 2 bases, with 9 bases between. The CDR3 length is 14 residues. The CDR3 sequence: CASSMAGITDTQYF. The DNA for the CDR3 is TGTGCCAGTAGTATGGCGGGAATCACAGATACGCAGTATTTT.

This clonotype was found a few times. The CDR3 loop is CASSPGGTSGGDTQYF. The DNA of the CDR3 is TGTGCCAGCAGCCCCGGGGGGACTAGCGGGGGTGATACGCAGTATTTT. The rearrangement uses TRBV7-6 and TRBJ2-3, with 14 bases aligning to TRBD2. The length of the CDR3 is 16 residues. Per the germline V gene, CDR1 is SGHVS and CDR2 is FNYEAQ. Trimming at V came to 5 bases and at J to 6 bases, leaving 7 bases not matched to a gene.

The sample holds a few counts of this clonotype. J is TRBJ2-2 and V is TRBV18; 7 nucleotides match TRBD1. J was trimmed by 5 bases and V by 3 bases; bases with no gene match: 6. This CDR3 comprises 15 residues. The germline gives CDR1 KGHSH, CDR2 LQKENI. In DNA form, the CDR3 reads TGTGCCAGCTCACCCGTGGGACAGTCAACCGGGGAGCTGTTTTTT. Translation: CASSPVGQSTGELFF.

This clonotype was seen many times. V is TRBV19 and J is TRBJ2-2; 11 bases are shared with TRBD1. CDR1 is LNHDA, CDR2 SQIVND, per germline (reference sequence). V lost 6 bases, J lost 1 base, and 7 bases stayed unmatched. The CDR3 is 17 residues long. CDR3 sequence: CASSGGQGAGNTGELFF. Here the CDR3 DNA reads TGTGCCAGTAGCGGAGGACAGGGGGCAGGGAACACCGGGGAGCTGTTTTTT.

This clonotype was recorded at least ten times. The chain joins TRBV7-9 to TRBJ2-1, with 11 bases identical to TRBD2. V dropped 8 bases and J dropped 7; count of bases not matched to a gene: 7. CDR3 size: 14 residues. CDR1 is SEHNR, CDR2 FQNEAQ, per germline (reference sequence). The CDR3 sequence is CASSSGGSVNEQFF. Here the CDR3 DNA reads TGTGCCAGCTCTAGCGGGGGGAGCGTGAATGAGCAGTTCTTC.

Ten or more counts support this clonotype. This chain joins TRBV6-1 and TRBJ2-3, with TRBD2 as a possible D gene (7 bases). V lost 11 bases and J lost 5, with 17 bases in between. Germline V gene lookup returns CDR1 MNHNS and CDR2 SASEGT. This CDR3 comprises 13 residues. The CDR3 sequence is CACRAGAQDTQYF. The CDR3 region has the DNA TGTGCCTGCCGGGCGGGGGCCCAAGATACGCAGTATTTT.

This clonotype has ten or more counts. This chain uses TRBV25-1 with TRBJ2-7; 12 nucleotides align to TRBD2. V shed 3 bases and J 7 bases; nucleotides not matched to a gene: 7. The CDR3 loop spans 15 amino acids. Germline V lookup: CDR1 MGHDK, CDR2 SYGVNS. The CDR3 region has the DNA TGTGCCAGCAGTGACCCTAGCGGGGGGGCCAGAGAGCAGTACTTC. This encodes CASSDPSGGAREQYF.

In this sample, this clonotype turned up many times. Here the CDR3 DNA reads TGCAGTGCTCCACAGGCAAACTATGGCTACACCTTC. It codes for CSAPQANYGYTF. The rearrangement joins TRBV20-1 to TRBJ1-2; D is possibly TRBD1 (5 bases). Germline loops: CDR1 DFQATT, CDR2 SNEGSKA (reference sequence). V lost 5 bases to trimming and J lost 2 bases, with 9 bases between them. The CDR3 length is 12 residues.

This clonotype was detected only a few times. The CDR3 is CASSPRDRGTMGGYTF. The CDR3, as DNA: TGTGCCAGCAGCCCCCGGGACAGGGGGACTATGGGTGGCTACACCTTC. V and J are TRBV3-1 and TRBJ1-2, with 11 bases fitting TRBD1. Germline CDR1 is LGHDT and CDR2 is YNNKEL (reference sequence). V was clipped by 4 bases and J by 7 bases; unmatched bases: 11. This CDR3 spans 16 amino acids.

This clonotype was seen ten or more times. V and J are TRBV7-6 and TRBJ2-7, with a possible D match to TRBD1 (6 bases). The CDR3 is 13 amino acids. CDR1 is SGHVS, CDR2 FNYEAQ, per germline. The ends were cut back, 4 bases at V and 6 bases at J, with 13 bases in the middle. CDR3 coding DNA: TGTGCCAGCAGCTCTTACAGGGCCCCCGAGCAGTACTTC. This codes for CASSSYRAPEQYF.

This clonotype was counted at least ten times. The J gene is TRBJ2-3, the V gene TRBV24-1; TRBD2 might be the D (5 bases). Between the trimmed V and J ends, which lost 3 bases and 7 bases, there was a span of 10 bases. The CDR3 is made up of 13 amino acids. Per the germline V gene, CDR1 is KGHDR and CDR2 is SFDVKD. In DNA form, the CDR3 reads TGTGCCACCAGTGATGCCGCTAGCCATACGCAGTATTTT. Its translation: CATSDAASHTQYF.